Listed here is a single T cell receptor beta chain. Authors' analysis steps: It was from reference gene primer amplification that nucleated cell counts were estimated. Libraries were prepared by immunoSEQ multiplex PCR; TCRdb keeps only in-frame clonotypes and omits some of them. V, J and clone size are those of that table, while D and trimming were read from the DNA. Of 50,000 to 75,000 clones listed, roughly 84% were seen once; the top ten hold about 5.1%. This CDR3 contains 18 residues. The data originate from a study of blood T cell repertoires in COVID-19. This TCR was recovered from a man older than 75 in a cohort sampled during active COVID-19. This sequence joins TRBV21-1 and TRBJ2-2; TRBD1, as called in the table, went unchecked against the DNA. TRBV21-1 is a recognized pseudogene. Sequencing was performed on peripheral blood. The CDR3 region has the DNA TGTGCCAGCAGCGAAGGGACAGGGATTTATGCGAACACCGGGGAGCTGTTTTTT. Translating gives CASSEGTGIYANTGELFF.